The next 20 T cell receptor beta chains were all read from a single sample in a study of early T cells in non-severe SARS-CoV-2 infection. MiXCR, run by TCRdb on the 5' RACE reads, gives a single entry per CDR3 protein. The sample yields roughly 81,000 distinct CDR3 sequences, 9.5% to 13% seen once. Sequencing used whole blood. Source of these receptors: an adult who was a healthcare worker with PCR-confirmed SARS-CoV-2 infection or an uninfected control (not recorded which).

In its sample, this clonotype was seen a few times. The CDR3 bases are TGCGCCAGCAGCCGGGAGCGGGGGGCCGTCCCAGATACGCAGTATTTT. This gives the protein CASSRERGAVPDTQYF. The chain uses TRBV4-1 and TRBJ2-3, with 9 nucleotides matching TRBD2. This CDR3 contains 16 residues. Trimming removed 4 bases from V and 4 bases from J; junction bases left unmatched: 9. CDR1 is MGHRA, CDR2 YSYEKL, per germline.

The V call is TRBV18, the J call TRBJ2-5; possible D gene TRBD2, 6 bases. The CDR3 is made up of 14 amino acids. V was clipped by 1 base and J by 3 bases, with 9 bases between them. Germline-derived CDR1 and CDR2 are KGHSH and LQKENI. This chain's CDR3 is CASSPLTREETQYF. As DNA, the CDR3 is TGTGCCAGCTCACCACTGACTAGAGAAGAGACCCAGTACTTC.

The chain carries TRBV29-1 and TRBJ2-4; D unclear. CDR3 length: 13 amino acids. Germline V gene lookup returns CDR1 SQVTM and CDR2 ANQGSEA. Trimming stripped 2 bases from V and 0 bases from J, with 5 bases between. The CDR3 DNA reads TGCAGCGTTGAACTCTCAGCCAAAAACATTCAGTACTTC. Residues: CSVELSAKNIQYF.

This clonotype was counted ten times or more. The chain recombines TRBV20-1 with TRBJ1-4; D is undetermined. The V gene lost 1 base and the J gene lost 7 bases, with 10 bases spanning the gap. The germline gives CDR1 DFQATT, CDR2 SNEGSKA (reference sequence). The CDR3 loop spans 13 amino acids. The DNA for the CDR3 is TGCAGTGCTAGAGGGAGTATGGCTGAAAAACTGTTTTTT. This translates into CSARGSMAEKLFF.

This clonotype appeared many times. The rearrangement joins TRBV7-9 to TRBJ2-3, with D possibly being TRBD2 (6 bases). V lost 1 base, J lost 4 bases, and 12 bases lay in between. The CDR3 runs to 15 residues. From germline, CDR1 is SEHNR and CDR2 FQNEAQ (reference sequence). In DNA, the CDR3 is TGTGCCAGCAGCTTAGGACTAGTGTTCGCAGATACGCAGTATTTT. Protein: CASSLGLVFADTQYF. Based on the CDR3 plus reference TRBV7-9 and TRBJ2-3, the full variable domain is DTGVSQNPRHKITKRGQNVTFRCDPISEHNRLYWYRQTLGQGPEFLTYFQNEAQLEKSRLLSDRFSAERPKGSFSTLEIQRTEQGDSAMYLCASSLGLVFADTQYFGPGTRLTVL.

There are a few counts of this clonotype. This sequence joins TRBV2 and TRBJ1-6; perhaps TRBD1 as D (5 bases). With 8 bases removed from V and 7 bases from J, the gap between germline ends came to 18 bases. Germline CDR1 SNHLY, CDR2 FYNNEI. This CDR3 has 15 residues. The CDR3 sequence is CASGGDQSRNSPLHF. The DNA of the CDR3 is TGTGCCAGCGGGGGAGATCAAAGTAGGAATTCACCCCTCCACTTT.

This clonotype was recorded many times. The chain couples TRBV3-1 to TRBJ1-2; 8 nucleotides line up with TRBD1. Per germline, CDR1 LGHDT and CDR2 YNNKEL (reference sequence). The CDR3 length is 13 residues. V shed 5 bases, J shed 5 bases, and the junction held 4 bases outside the gene matches. This chain's CDR3 is CASSTGTGYGYTF. The CDR3 coding sequence is TGTGCCAGCAGCACCGGGACAGGTTATGGCTACACCTTC. The whole variable domain, remainder taken from reference TRBV3-1 and TRBJ1-2, is DTAVSQTPKYLVTQMGNDKSIKCEQNLGHDTMYWYKQDSKKFLKIMFSYNNKELIINETVPNRFSPKSPDKAHLNLHINSLELGDSAVYFCASSTGTGYGYTFGSGTRLTVV.

CDR3 sequence (DNA): TGTGCCAGTAGGCCCGTATCGGAAGATGGCAATCAGCCCCAGCATTTT. Its translation is CASRPVSEDGNQPQHF. V gene TRBV19 combines with J gene TRBJ1-5; D gene uncertain. Germline assignment: CDR1 LNHDA and CDR2 SQIVND (reference sequence). This CDR3 has 16 amino acids. Trimming shortened V by 6 bases and J by 2 bases, and 17 bases separated the two germline ends. Looking up the rest from reference TRBV19 and TRBJ1-5 gives the full variable domain: DGGITQSPKYLFRKEGQNVTLSCEQNLNHDAMYWYRQDPGQGLRLIYYSQIVNDFQKGDIAEGYSVSREKKESFPLTVTSAQKNPTAFYLCASRPVSEDGNQPQHFGDGTRLSIL.

There are many counts of this clonotype. The J gene is TRBJ2-7, the V gene TRBV27, with no clear D. V lost 5 bases and J 2 bases, leaving 16 bases between the germline ends. This CDR3 contains 15 residues. CDR1 is MNHEY, CDR2 SMNVEV, per germline (reference sequence). The CDR3 here is CASSPQAWTAYEQYF. CDR3 in DNA: TGTGCCAGCAGTCCGCAAGCTTGGACCGCCTACGAGCAGTACTTC.

In regard to this clonotype: Mismatch with germline at one junction end may stem from a read error. The genes are TRBV25-1 and TRBJ1-1; maybe TRBD1 (5 bases). The CDR3 spans 13 residues. Germline lookup yields CDR1 MGHDK and CDR2 SYGVNS. This CDR3 is CASSGRGNAEAFF. The CDR3 nucleotides are TGTGCCAGCAGCGGGCGGGGGAACGCTGAAGCTTTCTTT.

The CDR3 region is CASSSPTARGRELFF. The DNA of the CDR3 is TGTGCCAGCAGCAGCCCAACCGCCCGCGGCCGGGAGCTGTTTTTT. The V gene is TRBV27, the J gene TRBJ2-2; no clear D gene. The CDR3 sequence is 15 residues long. Trimming pared 6 bases from V and 9 bases from J, leaving 20 bases between. The germline gives CDR1 MNHEY, CDR2 SMNVEV (reference sequence).

This clonotype has more than one count but fewer than ten. V gene TRBV3-1 combines with J gene TRBJ1-1; TRBD1 matches 8 bases. Unmatched junction bases numbered 6, after V lost 5 bases and J lost 7 bases. CDR3 length: 13 amino acids. Germline lookup yields CDR1 LGHDT and CDR2 YNNKEL (reference sequence). Written as DNA, the CDR3 is TGTGCCAGCAGCTCCTCCGGACAGGGTGAAGCTTTCTTT. It specifies CASSSSGQGEAFF.

This clonotype appeared a few times. V gene TRBV20-1 combines with J gene TRBJ2-7; the D gene is possibly TRBD1 (5 bases). In germline, CDR1 is DFQATT, CDR2 SNEGSKA (reference sequence). V lost 3 bases and J 2 bases, leaving 17 bases between the germline ends. This CDR3 has 15 amino acids. The CDR3 nucleotides are TGCAGTGCTAGTTGGCCCAGGGCCCAAACCTACGAGCAGTACTTC. Its translation: CSASWPRAQTYEQYF.

This clonotype was seen many times. The rearrangement links TRBV11-2 to TRBJ2-6; possible D gene TRBD1, 7 bases. V shed 4 bases and J shed 10 bases, with 17 bases lying between them. In germline, CDR1 is SGHAT, CDR2 FQNNGV. The CDR3 sequence is 15 residues long. CDR3 residues: CASSYWGVQGNVLTF. In DNA form, the CDR3 reads TGTGCCAGCAGCTATTGGGGGGTACAGGGGAACGTCCTGACTTTC.

The CDR3 is CASSYATPLLGSRTDTQYF. The CDR3 DNA reads TGTGCCAGCAGTTACGCCACCCCTCTTCTAGGGTCCAGGACAGATACGCAGTATTTT. This chain joins TRBV6-5 and TRBJ2-3; D unclear. The V gene's germline CDR1 is MNHEY and CDR2 SVGAGI. The V and J ends lost 2 bases and 3 bases respectively, with 24 bases between them. The CDR3 is 19 residues long.

This clonotype was observed a handful of times. At one boundary the junction diverges from the germline segment, which might be a read error. The CDR3 here is CASSQGLTVPEDPVAF. In DNA form, the CDR3 reads TGTGCCAGCAGCCAAGGCCTTACAGTCCCTGAGGACCCCGTAGCCTTC. The chain has TRBV3-1 and TRBJ1-2; no definite D call. Germline CDR1 and CDR2: LGHDT and YNNKEL (reference sequence). The CDR3 extends over 16 amino acids.

This clonotype occurred a few times. The J gene is TRBJ1-1, the V gene TRBV5-1; D is possibly TRBD1 (6 bases). Germline CDR1 is SGHRS and CDR2 is YFSETQ. Between the trimmed V and J ends, which lost 2 bases and 1 base, there was a span of 24 bases. The CDR3 extends over 19 amino acids. CDR3 in amino acids: CASSFKLRQDFLGNTEAFF. Written as DNA, the CDR3 is TGCGCCAGCAGCTTCAAATTGAGACAGGACTTCTTGGGGAACACTGAAGCTTTCTTT.

This clonotype was seen many times. V and J are TRBV9 and TRBJ2-7; D not certain. This CDR3 has 13 amino acids. V was clipped by 4 bases and J by 2 bases, with 10 bases between them. CDR1 SGDLS and CDR2 YYNGEE come from the germline V gene. Written as DNA, the CDR3 is TGTGCCAGCAGCCCAGCGCCTACCTACGAGCAGTACTTC. Encoded protein: CASSPAPTYEQYF.

The chain has TRBV6-5 and TRBJ1-1, with D hard to call. Looked up from germline, CDR1 is MNHEY and CDR2 is SVGAGI. The ends were cut back, 0 bases at V and 1 base at J, with 12 bases in the middle. This CDR3 has 16 amino acids. The CDR3 region is CASSYSEPWTNTEAFF. DNA of the CDR3: TGTGCCAGCAGTTACTCCGAACCGTGGACGAACACTGAAGCTTTCTTT.

The chain couples TRBV12-3 or TRBV12-4 to TRBJ2-4; D unclear. The length of the CDR3 is 12 residues. Trimming stripped 1 base from V and 6 bases from J, with 4 bases between. The CDR3 region is CASSLVRNIQYF. The CDR3 DNA is TGTGCCAGCAGTTTAGTGAGAAACATTCAGTACTTC.